This T cell receptor (beta chain) derives from a study of blood T cells in healthy people across ages. Per individual sample, total RNA of at least 5 micrograms was extracted. Then a second PCR, running roughly 7 to 11 cycles, was carried out with a sample-barcoded 5' primer and a J-beta primer mix. TCRdb recomputed calls from the 5' RACE reads with MiXCR, one row per CDR3 protein. The data show 1.5 million or so distinct CDR3 sequences, 35% to 45% seen once. V shed 4 bases and J shed 0 bases, with 7 bases lying between them. This CDR3 spans 14 amino acids. Germline V gives CDR1 SEHNR, CDR2 FQNEAQ (reference sequence).

The sample comprised blood. V gene TRBV7-9 combines with J gene TRBJ1-3; D ambiguous. The source is a woman under 30 in good health. The CDR3 here is CASSSTISGNTIYF. The CDR3 coding sequence is TGTGCCAGCAGCTCGACCATCTCTGGAAACACCATATATTTT.